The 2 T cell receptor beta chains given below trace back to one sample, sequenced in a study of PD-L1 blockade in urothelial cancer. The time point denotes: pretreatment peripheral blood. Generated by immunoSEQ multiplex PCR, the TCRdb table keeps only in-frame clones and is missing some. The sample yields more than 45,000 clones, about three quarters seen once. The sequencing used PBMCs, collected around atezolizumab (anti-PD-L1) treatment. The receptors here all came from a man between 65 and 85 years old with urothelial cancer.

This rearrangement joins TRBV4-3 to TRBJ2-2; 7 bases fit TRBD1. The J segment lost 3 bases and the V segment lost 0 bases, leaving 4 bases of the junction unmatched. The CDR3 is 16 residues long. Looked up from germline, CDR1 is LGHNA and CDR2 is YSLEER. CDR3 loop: CASSQDWTGDTGELFF. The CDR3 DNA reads TGCGCCAGCAGCCAAGACTGGACAGGAGACACCGGGGAGCTGTTTTTT.

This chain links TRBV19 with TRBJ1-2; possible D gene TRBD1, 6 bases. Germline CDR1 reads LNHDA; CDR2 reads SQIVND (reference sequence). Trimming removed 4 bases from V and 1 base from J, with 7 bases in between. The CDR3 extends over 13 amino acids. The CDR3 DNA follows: TGTGCCAGTAGTACGGACAGTAACTATGGCTACACCTTC. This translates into CASSTDSNYGYTF.